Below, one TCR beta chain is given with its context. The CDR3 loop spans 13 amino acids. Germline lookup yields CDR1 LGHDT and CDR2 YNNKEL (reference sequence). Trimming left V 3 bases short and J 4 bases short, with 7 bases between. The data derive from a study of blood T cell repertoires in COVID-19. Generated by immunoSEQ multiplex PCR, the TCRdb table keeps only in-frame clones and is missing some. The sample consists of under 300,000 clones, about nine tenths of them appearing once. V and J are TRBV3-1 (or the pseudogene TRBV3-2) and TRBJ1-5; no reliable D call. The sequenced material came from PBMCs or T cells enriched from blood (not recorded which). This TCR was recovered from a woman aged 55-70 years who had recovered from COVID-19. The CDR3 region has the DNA TGTGCCAGCAGCCAGAACGGGAATCAGCCCCAGCATTTT. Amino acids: CASSQNGNQPQHF.